The T cell receptor (beta chain) under discussion was sequenced for a study of identifying expanded T cells in peripheral blood. Sequencing used immunoSEQ multiplex PCR; TCRdb keeps in-frame clones, though not all of them. The sample includes 130,000 or so clones, more than 80% of them seen just once. Concerning this clone itself: Its specificity is not known.

Study-wide results and caveats: Over approximately two and four weeks, about 17 and 20 clones changed, versus approximately 1.2 between replicates. Clone count variance between approximately 2-week samples rose with total template count.

This sequence was found in a person aged 18 to 70 in good health. What was sequenced was blood.

The CDR3 reads CASSAREGGYTF. CDR3 bases: TGTGCCAGCAGCGCCCGGGAGGGCGGCTACACCTTC. The genes are TRBV7-8 and TRBJ1-2; D is unresolved. Looked up from germline, CDR1 is SGHVS and CDR2 is FQNEAQ. The CDR3 contains 12 residues. The V end lost 5 bases, the J end lost 8 bases, and 12 bases lay between the germline ends. The full variable domain, in which reference TRBV7-8 and TRBJ1-2 provide the parts outside the CDR3, is GAGVSQSPRYKVAKRGQDVALRCDPISGHVSLFWYQQALGQGPEFLTYFQNEAQLDKSGLPSDRFFAERPEGSVSTLKIQRTQQEDSAVYLCASSAREGGYTFGSGTRLTVV.